A selection of T cell receptor beta chains follows, all from one sample in a study of cytomegalovirus exposure and HLA in healthy donors. TCRdb's copy holds only in-frame clones and misses some; the assay was immunoSEQ multiplex PCR. Among roughly 160,000 clones listed, around 68% were seen once. What was sequenced was PBMCs. The source of these receptors is a girl aged 10 to 17 in good health and CMV-seronegative. Both conserved end residues are part of each CDR3. D genes are given only for firm matches. Where a row states a size, it is once, few, many or the class of an expanded clone; other rows omit it.

j_call | v_call | clone_size | d_call | cdr3_aa | cdr3_nt
TRBJ1-4 | TRBV12-5 | . | . | CASGTVYEKLFF | TGTGCTAGTGGTACGGTATATGAAAAACTGTTTTTT
TRBJ1-1 | TRBV6-5 | . | . | CASSSGTEAFF | TGTGCCAGCAGTTCGGGCACTGAAGCTTTCTTT
TRBJ2-2 | TRBV11-1 | . | TRBD2 | CASSFQRGSTGELFF | TGTGCCAGCAGCTTCCAGCGGGGGAGCACCGGGGAGCTGTTTTTT
TRBJ1-1 | TRBV6-5 | . | . | CASKEGGSTEAFF | TGTGCCAGCAAGGAGGGTGGAAGCACTGAAGCTTTCTTT
TRBJ2-1 | TRBV15 | . | . | CATSRVSGDGQFF | TGTGCCACCAGCAGAGTATCGGGGGATGGGCAGTTCTTC
TRBJ2-3 | TRBV6-1 | . | TRBD1 | CASSEPGQGADTQYF | TGTGCCAGCAGTGAGCCGGGACAGGGGGCAGATACGCAGTATTTT
TRBJ1-4 | TRBV27 | . | TRBD1 | CASKRQGNFYEKLFF | TGTGCCAGCAAGAGACAGGGTAATTTTTACGAAAAACTGTTTTTT
TRBJ2-1 | TRBV30 | few | TRBD2 | CAWSVGTSGNEQFF | TGTGCCTGGAGTGTGGGGACTAGCGGCAATGAGCAGTTCTTC
TRBJ2-7 | TRBV6-6 | . | . | CASSAHSHSYEQYF | TGTGCCAGCAGTGCTCACAGTCATTCCTACGAGCAGTACTTC
TRBJ1-2 | TRBV19 | . | . | CASSDPRDIINYGYTF | TGTGCCAGTAGTGACCCTCGGGACATTATAAACTATGGCTACACCTTC
TRBJ1-1 | TRBV11-2 | . | . | CASSRGVRAFF | TGTGCCAGCAGCCGAGGAGTCCGGGCTTTCTTT
TRBJ2-7 | TRBV7-2 | . | TRBD1 | CASSSVGRDRLSDEQYF | TGTGCCAGCAGCTCCGTCGGGCGGGACAGGTTATCGGACGAGCAGTACTTC
TRBJ1-2 | TRBV7-2 | . | TRBD1 | CASSLASLPGQGNYGYTF | TGTGCCAGCAGCTTAGCATCACTACCGGGACAGGGGAACTATGGCTACACCTTC
TRBJ1-2 | TRBV13 | . | TRBD1 | CASSTRLQGAYGYTF | TGTGCCAGCAGCACCCGACTGCAGGGGGCGTATGGCTACACCTTC
TRBJ2-2 | TRBV7-2 | . | TRBD1 | CANLKDREDWTGELFF | TGTGCCAACCTAAAGGACAGGGAGGATTGGACCGGGGAGCTGTTTTTT
TRBJ1-6 | TRBV6-5 | . | TRBD1 | CASSYGTGSNSPLHF | TGTGCCAGCAGTTACGGGACAGGGAGTAATTCACCCCTCCACTTT
TRBJ2-1 | TRBV7-8 | . | . | CASSLARTYNEQFF | TGTGCCAGCAGCTTAGCCAGGACCTACAATGAGCAGTTCTTC
TRBJ1-3 | TRBV29-1 | . | . | CSAGSGNAIYF | TGCAGCGCTGGGAGCGGAAACGCCATATATTTT
TRBJ2-7 | TRBV5-8 | . | . | CASSNGLQTYEQYF | TGTGCCAGCAGCAACGGACTTCAAACCTACGAGCAGTACTTC
TRBJ1-1 | TRBV6-6 | once | . | CASTKPPGGTEAFF | TGTGCCAGCACAAAACCCCCCGGGGGCACTGAAGCTTTCTTT
TRBJ2-7 | TRBV7-9 | . | TRBD1 | CASSSRDSYEQYF | TGTGCCAGCAGCTCGAGGGACAGCTACGAGCAGTACTTC
TRBJ2-1 | TRBV27 | . | . | CASSRPAGGSEQFF | TGTGCCAGCAGCCGACCTGCCGGCGGTAGTGAGCAGTTCTTC
TRBJ2-1 | TRBV10-2 | . | . | CASRLGLYNEQFF | TGCGCCAGCCGGTTGGGACTTTACAATGAGCAGTTCTTC
TRBJ2-1 | TRBV7-9 | . | . | CASSLGAKQFF | TGTGCCAGCAGCTTGGGAGCGAAGCAGTTCTTC
TRBJ2-5 | TRBV5-1 | . | . | CASILDTNQETQYF | TGCGCCAGCATCTTGGACACAAACCAAGAGACCCAGTACTTC
TRBJ2-7 | TRBV2 | few | . | CASTAYEQYF | TGTGCCAGCACAGCCTACGAGCAGTACTTC
TRBJ1-1 | TRBV7-9 | . | TRBD1 | CASSPMDRGNTEAFF | TGTGCCAGCAGCCCTATGGACAGGGGGAACACTGAAGCTTTCTTT
TRBJ1-2 | TRBV7-6 | . | . | CASSLDPTSLYGYTF | TGTGCCAGCAGCTTAGACCCTACTAGTCTCTATGGCTACACCTTC
TRBJ1-6 | TRBV18 | . | TRBD1 | CASSTHTTGDNSPLHF | TGTGCCAGCTCAACGCACACGACAGGGGATAATTCACCCCTCCACTTT
TRBJ1-2 | TRBV7-9 | . | . | CASSPKPPSLGPGGYGYTF | TGTGCCAGCAGCCCCAAGCCACCCTCACTGGGACCGGGGGGGTATGGCTACACCTTC
TRBJ2-2 | TRBV19 | . | . | CASKGTGNLVTGELFF | TGTGCCAGTAAGGGAACAGGGAATCTGGTAACCGGGGAGCTGTTTTTT
TRBJ1-1 | TRBV15 | . | . | CATSFRRDMNTEAFF | TGTGCCACCAGCTTCCGTAGAGATATGAACACTGAAGCTTTCTTT
TRBJ2-7 | TRBV4-1 | once | TRBD1 | CASSQEGQGVYPEQYF | TGCGCCAGCAGCCAAGAGGGACAGGGGGTTTACCCCGAGCAGTACTTC
TRBJ2-3 | TRBV5-5 | . | . | CASSFSSAAPDTQYF | TGTGCCAGCAGCTTTAGTAGTGCGGCACCAGATACGCAGTATTTT
TRBJ2-3 | TRBV10-3 | . | . | CAISGPQGMTDTQYF | TGTGCCATCAGTGGACCACAGGGTATGACAGATACGCAGTATTTT
TRBJ2-2 | TRBV2 | . | . | CASSVAGTGELFF | TGTGCCAGCAGTGTGGCGGGCACCGGGGAGCTGTTTTTT
TRBJ2-1 | TRBV19 | . | TRBD2 | CASSIFSGGADEQFF | TGTGCCAGTAGTATCTTTAGCGGGGGGGCCGATGAGCAGTTCTTC
TRBJ1-2 | TRBV7-3 | . | TRBD1 | CASSLTDGQGSGYTF | TGTGCCAGCAGCTTAACGGATGGACAGGGATCCGGCTACACCTTC
TRBJ2-1 | TRBV29-1 | . | . | CSVPRGRYNEQFF | TGCAGCGTTCCCAGGGGACGATACAATGAGCAGTTCTTC
TRBJ1-6 | TRBV15 | . | . | CATSRERAYNSPLHF | TGTGCCACCAGCAGGGAGAGAGCGTATAATTCACCCCTCCACTTT
TRBJ2-1 | TRBV6-5 | . | . | CASSYSNRGNNEQFF | TGTGCCAGCAGTTACTCGAATAGGGGTAACAATGAGCAGTTCTTC
TRBJ1-1 | TRBV29-1 | few | . | CSVKEGRDTEAFF | TGCAGCGTTAAGGAGGGACGAGACACTGAAGCTTTCTTT
TRBJ2-3 | TRBV6-1 | . | . | CASSEPVAVDTQYF | TGTGCCAGCAGTGAACCGGTCGCGGTAGATACGCAGTATTTT
TRBJ1-5 | TRBV23-1 | . | TRBD1 | CASSQMGQGAIGGCDNQPQHF | TGCGCCAGCAGTCAAATGGGACAGGGGGCGATCGGGGGGTGTGACAATCAGCCCCAGCATTTT
TRBJ2-5 | TRBV10-2 | . | . | CASSGVKTEETQYF | TGCGCCAGCAGTGGGGTTAAGACAGAAGAGACCCAGTACTTC
TRBJ2-5 | TRBV6-1 | . | TRBD2 | CASSEPGLGKETQYF | TGTGCCAGCAGTGAACCCGGACTAGGTAAAGAGACCCAGTACTTC
TRBJ1-6 | TRBV6-5 | . | TRBD1 | CASSRTGDRNSPLHF | TGTGCCAGCAGTCGAACAGGGGACCGAAATTCACCCCTCCACTTT
TRBJ2-3 | TRBV6-5 | . | . | CASSLTSTDTQYF | TGTGCCAGCAGTTTGACTTCTACAGATACGCAGTATTTT